This TCR beta chain is drawn from a study of blood T cells in healthy people across ages. Points from the study as a whole: TCR beta diversity, measured per million T cells, fell in a roughly linear way with age. From one million sequenced T cells, diversity estimates were lower bounds.

Germline assignment: CDR1 SGDLS and CDR2 YYNGEE. The CDR3 runs 13 residues. Trimming took 0 bases from V and 10 from J, leaving 11 bases between them. Alongside a J-beta primer mix, a sample-barcoded 5' primer served in a second PCR lasting about 6 to 12 cycles. TCRdb reprocessed the 5' RACE reads via MiXCR and lists one record per CDR3 protein. The sample holds about 320,000 distinct CDR3 sequences; around 29% are singletons and the top ten take roughly 28%. In this sample, this clonotype turned up a few times. Its antigen is not known. Specimen: blood. The source is a woman in her 70s in good health. The chain carries TRBV9 and TRBJ2-1; no firm D call. CDR3: CASSVEGSAEQFF. In DNA form, the CDR3 reads TGTGCCAGCAGCGTAGAAGGGTCGGCAGAGCAGTTCTTC.